These T cell receptor beta chains were read from a single sample in a study of blood T cells in healthy people across ages. In TCRdb, the 5' RACE reads were re-called with MiXCR into one record per CDR3 protein. The table lists approximately 880,000 distinct CDR3 sequences, roughly 48% of them singletons, with 13% in the top ten. Sequencing was performed on blood. The receptor source for this set is a man younger than 40 in good health. The CDR3 runs from the conserved cysteine through the conserved F or W. D genes are given only for firm matches. Some rows have no size entry. The others give once, few or many, or a class for an expanded clone.

V gene	D gene	clone size	J gene	CDR3 length	CDR3 protein	CDR3 DNA
TRBV14	NA	NA	TRBJ2-4	18	CASSHPPFGGGSLGIQYF	TGTGCCAGCAGCCATCCCCCTTTTGGGGGGGGCTCCCTGGGCATTCAGTACTTC
TRBV2	TRBD2	NA	TRBJ2-7	14	CASSENSGTYEQYF	TGTGCCAGCAGTGAAAATAGCGGGACTTACGAGCAGTACTTC
TRBV20-1	NA	few	TRBJ2-7	13	CSARDPSSYEQYF	TGCAGTGCTAGGGATCCTAGCTCCTACGAGCAGTACTTC
TRBV7-2	NA	NA	TRBJ2-7	13	CASRRLSSYEQYF	TGTGCCAGCAGACGGCTGAGCTCCTACGAGCAGTACTTC
TRBV20-1	TRBD1	NA	TRBJ2-7	15	CSARSRDRVISEQYF	TGCAGTGCTAGATCTCGGGACAGGGTCATCTCCGAGCAGTACTTC
TRBV4-2	NA	NA	TRBJ2-1	13	CASSRLGNNEQFF	TGTGCCAGCAGCCGCCTCGGTAACAATGAGCAGTTCTTC
TRBV15	NA	NA	TRBJ2-1	16	CATSRDTGIFENEQFF	TGTGCCACCAGCAGAGACACAGGTATTTTTGAGAATGAGCAGTTCTTC
TRBV5-1	TRBD2	few	TRBJ2-1	14	CASSRAGGNNEQFF	TGCGCCAGCAGTCGAGCGGGGGGAAACAATGAGCAGTTCTTC
TRBV6-5	NA	NA	TRBJ1-2	15	CASSYSRRANYGHTF	TGTGCCAGCAGTTACTCCAGACGGGCCAACTATGGCCACACCTTC
TRBV7-2	TRBD1	few	TRBJ2-3	15	CASSSIGTGPDTQYF	TGTGCCAGCAGCTCTATCGGGACAGGGCCTGATACGCAGTATTTT
TRBV4-1	NA	few	TRBJ2-1	17	CASSQEQTDSSYNGQFF	TGCGCCAGCAGCCAGGAACAGACGGATAGCTCCTACAATGGGCAGTTCTTC
TRBV20-1	NA	NA	TRBJ2-7	16	CSAFDSGLLNSYEQYF	TGCAGTGCGTTTGATTCGGGACTCCTCAACTCCTACGAGCAGTACTTC
TRBV28	NA	few	TRBJ2-1	15	CASRDKDRPGDEQFF	TGTGCCAGCCGGGACAAGGATCGGCCTGGGGATGAGCAGTTCTTC
TRBV20-1	TRBD1	few	TRBJ1-2	14	CSASKQDRGYGYTF	TGCAGTGCTAGTAAACAGGACAGGGGGTATGGCTACACCTTC
TRBV20-1	NA	NA	TRBJ2-1	14	CSASLRDHYNEQFF	TGCAGTGCTAGTTTACGAGACCACTACAATGAGCAGTTCTTC
TRBV6-6	NA	few	TRBJ2-1	15	CASSVPGQARNEQFF	TGTGCCAGCAGTGTACCGGGCCAAGCACGGAATGAGCAGTTCTTC
TRBV6-1	NA	NA	TRBJ1-2	13	CASSEVTASGYTF	TGTGCCAGCAGTGAAGTGACAGCTTCTGGCTACACCTTC
TRBV12-5	NA	NA	TRBJ2-2	17	CASGLPRGLPGTGELFF	TGTGCTAGTGGTTTGCCGCGGGGACTCCCGGGGACCGGGGAGCTGTTTTTT
TRBV12-5	NA	many	TRBJ2-1	12	CASGYDRYEQFF	TGTGCTAGTGGTTATGACAGGTATGAGCAGTTCTTC
TRBV4-3	NA	once	TRBJ1-2	15	CASSQGSTGSYGYTF	TGCGCCAGCAGCCAGGGGTCAACAGGGTCCTATGGCTACACCTTC
TRBV5-1	NA	few	TRBJ2-5	12	CASSLDGPTQYF	TGCGCCAGCAGCTTGGACGGACCGACCCAGTACTTC
TRBV2	NA	once	TRBJ1-2	15	CASSDYGLRGGGYTF	TGTGCCAGCAGTGATTACGGCCTGAGGGGCGGGGGCTACACCTTC